The 9 T cell receptor beta chains given below trace back to one sample, sequenced in a study of blood T cell repertoires in COVID-19. Assay: immunoSEQ multiplex PCR; the TCRdb copy retains only in-frame clones and omits some. This table has roughly 130,000 clones, 90% appearing once. The specimen was peripheral blood. These receptors all come from a man aged 55 to 70 with COVID-19, enrolled during active disease.

The J gene is TRBJ1-2, the V gene TRBV4-3, with TRBD1 identical over 9 bases. CDR1 and CDR2 (germline): LGHNA, YSLEER. The CDR3 is made up of 15 amino acids. J gave up 2 bases and V 6 bases, and 7 bases lay outside the gene matches. For the CDR3, the DNA is TGCGCCAGCAGACTAATACAGGGGGCAAACTATGGCTACACCTTC. Protein sequence: CASRLIQGANYGYTF.

V is TRBV6-5 and J is TRBJ1-2; 7 bases agree with TRBD1. Germline V gene lookup returns CDR1 MNHEY and CDR2 SVGAGI. V gave up 4 bases and J gave up 8 bases; unmatched junction bases: 16. CDR3 length: 16 residues. In DNA form, the CDR3 reads TGTGCCAGCAGTTCCGGCCCGGGACAGTTCATCGACGGCTACACCTTC. Its translation is CASSSGPGQFIDGYTF.

The rearrangement links TRBV28 to TRBJ2-2; 7 nucleotides align to TRBD1. The CDR3 is 14 amino acids. V was pared by 7 bases and J by 1 base, with 3 bases of the junction left unmatched. Germline V gene lookup returns CDR1 MDHEN and CDR2 SYDVKM. In DNA form, the CDR3 reads TGTGCCAGCAAAAGGGGGCAGAACACCGGGGAGCTGTTTTTT. Translation gives CASKRGQNTGELFF.

This clone was seen just once. The rearrangement joins TRBV5-4 to TRBJ1-1; the match to TRBD1 covers 7 bases. The V and J ends lost 2 bases and 6 bases, in that order; junction bases with no gene match: 13. This CDR3 has 16 residues. Germline loops: CDR1 SGHNT, CDR2 YYREEE (reference sequence). DNA for the CDR3: TGTGCCAGCAGCTTCCCCCAACCGGGACAGAAATCTGAAGCTTTCTTT. This encodes CASSFPQPGQKSEAFF.

This sequence joins TRBV30 and TRBJ1-3; 11 bases map to TRBD1. The junction had 5 bases not matched to a gene; V was cut back by 2 bases and J by 2 bases. This CDR3 spans 16 amino acids. Germline CDR1 GTSNPN, CDR2 SVGIG (reference sequence). The CDR3 loop reads CAWSPGTGGPGNTIYF. DNA of the CDR3: TGTGCCTGGAGTCCCGGGACAGGGGGACCTGGAAACACCATATATTTT.

The chain employs TRBV6-1 and TRBJ2-1; 8 bases match TRBD2. The CDR3 loop spans 15 amino acids. V was pared by 7 bases and J by 7 bases, with 12 bases of the junction left unmatched. Germline V gene data show CDR1 as MNHNS and CDR2 as SASEGT. The DNA for the CDR3 is TGTGCCAGCAATAAGGAGCGGGAGTCTGTAAATGAGCAGTTCTTC. Protein: CASNKERESVNEQFF.

This chain links TRBV5-1 with TRBJ1-5; unclear D gene. CDR1 is SGHRS, CDR2 YFSETQ, per germline. This CDR3 contains 13 residues. Trimming took 1 base from V and 5 from J, leaving 7 bases between them. CDR3 amino acids: CASSLSSDQPQHF. CDR3 DNA sequence: TGCGCCAGCAGCTTGTCTTCCGATCAGCCCCAGCATTTT.

The chain is built from TRBV28 and TRBJ2-5; the match to TRBD1 covers 10 bases. Per germline, CDR1 MDHEN and CDR2 SYDVKM. This CDR3 has 15 amino acids. The J segment lost 5 bases and the V segment lost 5 bases, leaving 8 bases of the junction unmatched. In nucleotides, the CDR3 is TGTGCCAGCAGTCCACCGACAGGGGGCTGGGAGACCCAGTACTTC. This gives the protein CASSPPTGGWETQYF. The complete variable domain, with remaining parts taken from reference TRBV28 and TRBJ2-5, reads DVKVTQSSRYLVKRTGEKVFLECVQDMDHENMFWYRQDPGLGLRLIYFSYDVKMKEKGDIPEGYSVSREKKERFSLILESASTNQTSMYLCASSPPTGGWETQYFGPGTRLLVL.

This chain joins TRBV19 and TRBJ2-5, with 7 bases matching TRBD2. Trimming removed 6 bases from V and 5 bases from J; junction bases left unmatched: 12. The V gene's germline CDR1 is LNHDA and CDR2 SQIVND (reference sequence). The CDR3 sequence is 15 residues long. The CDR3 loop reads CASSQTRGVGETQYF. The CDR3 nucleotides are TGTGCCAGTAGCCAAACCCGGGGGGTAGGGGAGACCCAGTACTTC.